Described below is a single T cell receptor (beta chain) sequence and its context. The study assigned cohorts using participant-reported clinical history. These data originate in a study of blood T cell repertoires in COVID-19. Across the whole study: There were acute and convalescent COVID-19 samples, and they came from the United States, Italy and Spain. PBMCs, B-cell-depleted T cells, or T cells provided the cDNA or gDNA that made up the material.

Measured with immunoSEQ multiplex PCR; TCRdb has only the in-frame clones, and not every one. This sample has some 230,000 clones, with around 83% found just once. CDR3 length: 16 residues. Trimming took 0 bases from V and 3 from J; bases not matched to a gene: 7. Germline assignment: CDR1 SGHTA and CDR2 FQGNSA. Sequenced material: PBMCs or T cells enriched from blood (not recorded which). This rearrangement joins TRBV7-2 to TRBJ2-7; 8 nucleotides align to TRBD2. The sequence was collected from a woman between 40 and 55 years old with acute COVID-19. CDR3 bases: TGTGCCAGCAGCTTAGCGCTAGCGGGCGGATACTACGAGCAGTACTTC. Translation gives CASSLALAGGYYEQYF. The variable domain in full, with the rest retrieved from reference TRBV7-2 and TRBJ2-7, is GAGVSQSPSNKVTEKGKDVELRCDPISGHTALYWYRQSLGQGLEFLIYFQGNSAPDKSGLPSDRFSAERTGGSVSTLTIQRTQQEDSAVYLCASSLALAGGYYEQYFGPGTRLTVT.